The clone carrying this T cell receptor beta chain came up once. No antigen is known for it. This sample is drawn from a study of blood T cells in healthy people across ages. Findings and caveats of the study: Greater diversity and more naive CD4+ cells were seen in long-lived donors than in aged donors.

For the second PCR, which ran for about 7 to 11 cycles, a sample-barcoded 5' primer and a J-beta primer mix were used. One entry per CDR3 protein, called by TCRdb with MiXCR from the 5' RACE reads. The table includes around 1,700,000 distinct CDR3 sequences, 28% detected once. CDR1 is GTSNPN and CDR2 is SVGIG in the germline V gene (reference sequence). The junction had 8 bases not matched to a gene; V was cut back by 5 bases and J by 2 bases. This CDR3 contains 14 residues. The chain combines TRBV30 with TRBJ1-1; 7 bases map to TRBD1. The specimen was blood. This receptor was identified in a woman aged 30 to 39 in good health. The CDR3 coding sequence is TGTGCCTGGGTGGACTGGGACAGCAACACTGAAGCTTTCTTT. Encoded protein: CAWVDWDSNTEAFF.